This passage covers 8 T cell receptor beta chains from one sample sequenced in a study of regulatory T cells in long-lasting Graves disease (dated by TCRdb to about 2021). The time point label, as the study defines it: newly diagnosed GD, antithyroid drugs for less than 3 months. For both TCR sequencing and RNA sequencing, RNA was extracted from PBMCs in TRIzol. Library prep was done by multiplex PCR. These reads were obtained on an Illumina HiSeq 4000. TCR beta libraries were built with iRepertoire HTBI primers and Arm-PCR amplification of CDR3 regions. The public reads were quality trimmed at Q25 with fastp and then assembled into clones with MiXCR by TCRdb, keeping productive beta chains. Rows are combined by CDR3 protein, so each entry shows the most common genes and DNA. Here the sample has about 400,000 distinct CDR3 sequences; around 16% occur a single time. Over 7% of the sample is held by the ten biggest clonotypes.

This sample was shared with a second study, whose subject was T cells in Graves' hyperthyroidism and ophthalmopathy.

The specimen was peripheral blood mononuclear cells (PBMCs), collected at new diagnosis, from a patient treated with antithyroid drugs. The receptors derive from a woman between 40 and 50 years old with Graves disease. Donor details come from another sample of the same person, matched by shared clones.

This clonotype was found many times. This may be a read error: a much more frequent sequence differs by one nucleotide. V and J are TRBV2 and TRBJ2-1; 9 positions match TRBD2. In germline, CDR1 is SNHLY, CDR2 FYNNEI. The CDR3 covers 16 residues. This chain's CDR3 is CASRSTSGSSYNERFF. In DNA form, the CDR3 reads TGTGCCAGCAGGTCGACTAGCGGTAGCTCCTACAATGAGCGGTTCTTC.

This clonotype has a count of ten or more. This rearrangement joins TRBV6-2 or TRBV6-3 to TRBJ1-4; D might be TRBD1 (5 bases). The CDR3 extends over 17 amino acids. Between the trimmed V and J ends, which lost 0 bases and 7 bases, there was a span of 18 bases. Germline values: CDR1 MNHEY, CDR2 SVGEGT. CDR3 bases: TGTGCCAGCAGTTACTCTGCGGGGGAAGCGGGACCTGAAAAACTGTTTTTT. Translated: CASSYSAGEAGPEKLFF.

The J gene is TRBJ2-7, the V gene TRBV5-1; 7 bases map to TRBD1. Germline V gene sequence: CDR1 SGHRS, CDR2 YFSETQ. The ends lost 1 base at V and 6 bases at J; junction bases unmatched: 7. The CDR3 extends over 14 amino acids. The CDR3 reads CASSLLGQISEQYF. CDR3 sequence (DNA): TGCGCCAGCAGCTTGCTGGGACAGATATCCGAGCAGTACTTC.

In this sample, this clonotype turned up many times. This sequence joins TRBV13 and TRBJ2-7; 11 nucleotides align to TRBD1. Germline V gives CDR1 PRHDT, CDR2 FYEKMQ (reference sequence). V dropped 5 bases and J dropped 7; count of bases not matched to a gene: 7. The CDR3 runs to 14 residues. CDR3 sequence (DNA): TGTGCCAGCAGCCCCATGGGACAGGGGGAAGAGCAGTACTTC. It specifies CASSPMGQGEEQYF.

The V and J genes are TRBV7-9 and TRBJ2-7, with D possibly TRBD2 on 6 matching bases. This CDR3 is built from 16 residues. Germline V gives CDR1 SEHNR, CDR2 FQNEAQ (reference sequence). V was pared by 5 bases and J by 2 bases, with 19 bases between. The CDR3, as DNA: TGTGCCAGCAGCCTGGTGCAAGGGACTTACACCTACGAGCAGTACTTC. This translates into CASSLVQGTYTYEQYF.

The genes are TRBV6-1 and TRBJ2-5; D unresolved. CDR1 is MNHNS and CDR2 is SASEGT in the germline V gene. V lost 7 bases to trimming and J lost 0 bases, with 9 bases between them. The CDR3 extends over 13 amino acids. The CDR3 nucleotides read TGTGCCAGCACTATAGTTGACCAAGAGACCCAGTACTTC. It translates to CASTIVDQETQYF.

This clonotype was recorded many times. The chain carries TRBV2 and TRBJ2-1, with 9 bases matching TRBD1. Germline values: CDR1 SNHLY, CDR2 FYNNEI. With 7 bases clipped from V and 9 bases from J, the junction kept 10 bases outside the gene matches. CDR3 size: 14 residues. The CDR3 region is CASNLQGASVEQFF. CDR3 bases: TGTGCCAGCAACCTACAGGGGGCGTCGGTTGAGCAGTTCTTC.

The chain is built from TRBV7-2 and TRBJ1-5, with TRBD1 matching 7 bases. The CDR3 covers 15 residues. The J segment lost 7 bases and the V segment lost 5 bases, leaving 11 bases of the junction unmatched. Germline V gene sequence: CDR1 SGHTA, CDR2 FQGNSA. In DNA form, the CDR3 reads TGTGCCAGCAGCAGAGAGGGACAGCTTTTCCAGCCCCAGCATTTT. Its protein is CASSREGQLFQPQHF.